These 12 T cell receptor beta chains share one sample of origin, sequenced in a study of T cell clusters in autoimmune cytopenias. TRB was amplified by touch-down multiplex PCR, primer pools A and B combined. From its re-call of the multiplex PCR reads, TCRdb lists each CDR3 protein once, without DNA. The sample's table shows some 4,500 distinct CDR3 sequences. TRB was amplified from around 0.25 ug of peripheral blood genomic DNA per sample. In addition, the sample was reused for a study of T cell repertoires in aging, cancer and after chemotherapy.

Sequencing was carried out using peripheral blood. Receptors originate from a human donor with an autoimmune cytopenia or autoimmune hepatitis (not recorded which).

This chain uses TRBV19 with TRBJ1-6. CDR3 length: 15 amino acids. Germline V gene sequence: CDR1 LNHDA, CDR2 SQIVND (reference sequence). The CDR3 reads CASSSQDGPSSPLHF.

This clonotype is deemed medium-sized by its frequency. The chain couples TRBV29-1 to TRBJ1-2; TCRdb selects TRBD1, and the lack of DNA leaves this call unchecked. Germline assignment: CDR1 SQVTM and CDR2 ANQGSEA. There are 12 residues in the CDR3. Here the CDR3 reads CSVGEDRIGYTF.

The genes are TRBV18 and TRBJ1-4; TCRdb outputs TRBD1, but without DNA this stays unchecked. Germline CDR1 KGHSH, CDR2 LQKENI. CDR3 length equals 14 residues. The CDR3 spells CASCKTGAGEKLFF.

J is TRBJ2-7 and V is TRBV5-1; TCRdb's D gene call, TRBD1, goes unchecked for lack of DNA. From germline, CDR1 is SGHRS and CDR2 YFSETQ. The CDR3 is 13 residues long. CDR3 residues: CASSLTGVGEQYF.

The chain has TRBV7-2 and TRBJ2-5; the TRBD1 assignment by TCRdb is unverifiable without DNA. CDR1 and CDR2 (germline): SGHTA, FQGNSA. CDR3 length: 15 residues. CDR3: CASSVTGRLQETQYF.

V is TRBV5-6 and J is TRBJ2-5; TCRdb's D call of TRBD1 is untestable without DNA. The length of the CDR3 is 13 residues. Germline loops: CDR1 SGHDT, CDR2 YYEEEE. CDR3: CASSLGGYETQYF.

V gene TRBV11-2 combines with J gene TRBJ2-1; the D gene TCRdb calls, TRBD1, cannot be checked with no DNA. Germline-derived CDR1 and CDR2 are SGHAT and FQNNGV. This CDR3 is 13 amino acids long. CDR3 residues: CASSPDSNNEQFF.

V gene TRBV29-1 combines with J gene TRBJ2-1; TCRdb's D call, TRBD1, is unchecked because there is no DNA. This CDR3 has 12 residues. Germline V gene lookup returns CDR1 SQVTM and CDR2 ANQGSEA. CDR3 residues: CSSGTVYNEQFF.

This chain uses TRBV5-5 with TRBJ2-2. Germline-derived CDR1 and CDR2 are SGHKS and YYEKEE (reference sequence). The CDR3 runs to 13 residues. The CDR3 region is CASSLHHTGELFF.

This chain's CDR3 is CASTIGQNTGELFF. The V call is TRBV19, the J call TRBJ2-2. The CDR3 has 14 amino acids. Looked up from germline, CDR1 is LNHDA and CDR2 is SQIVND (reference sequence). The complete variable domain, with remaining parts taken from reference TRBV19 and TRBJ2-2, reads DGGITQSPKYLFRKEGQNVTLSCEQNLNHDAMYWYRQDPGQGLRLIYYSQIVNDFQKGDIAEGYSVSREKKESFPLTVTSAQKNPTAFYLCASTIGQNTGELFFGEGSRLTVL.

V gene TRBV27 combines with J gene TRBJ2-1; as DNA is missing, the TRBD1 call by TCRdb cannot be tested. In germline, CDR1 is MNHEY, CDR2 SMNVEV (reference sequence). The CDR3 runs to 16 residues. CDR3 protein: CASSLQGLRLYNEQFF.

V and J are TRBV27 and TRBJ2-3; TCRdb picks TRBD2, but there is no DNA to check that call. CDR1 is MNHEY and CDR2 is SMNVEV in the germline V gene (reference sequence). The CDR3 totals 16 residues. CDR3 loop: CASSPGASPSTDTQYF.